This record looks at one T cell receptor (beta chain) sequence and its context. This record comes from a study of blood T cell repertoires in COVID-19. In the study overall: Acute and convalescent COVID-19 specimens originated in the United States, Italy and Spain. Sample material is recorded as cDNA or gDNA derived from T cells, B-cell-depleted T cells, or PBMCs.

Data came from immunoSEQ multiplex PCR; TCRdb stores just in-frame clones and leaves some out. The table records some 110,000 clones, over 60% of them present only once. The germline V gene has CDR1 SEHNR and CDR2 FQNEAQ (reference sequence). The CDR3 is made up of 17 amino acids. V was pared by 5 bases and J by 4 bases, with 20 bases between. The V gene is TRBV7-9, the J gene TRBJ1-4; D perhaps matches TRBD1 (6 bases). Material for sequencing was peripheral blood. This receptor was obtained from a man in his 70s with acute or convalescent COVID-19. The CDR3 DNA reads as TGTGCCAGCAGCCCCTCCCAGGGGAACAGGCGTAATGAAAAACTGTTTTTT. This encodes CASSPSQGNRRNEKLFF.